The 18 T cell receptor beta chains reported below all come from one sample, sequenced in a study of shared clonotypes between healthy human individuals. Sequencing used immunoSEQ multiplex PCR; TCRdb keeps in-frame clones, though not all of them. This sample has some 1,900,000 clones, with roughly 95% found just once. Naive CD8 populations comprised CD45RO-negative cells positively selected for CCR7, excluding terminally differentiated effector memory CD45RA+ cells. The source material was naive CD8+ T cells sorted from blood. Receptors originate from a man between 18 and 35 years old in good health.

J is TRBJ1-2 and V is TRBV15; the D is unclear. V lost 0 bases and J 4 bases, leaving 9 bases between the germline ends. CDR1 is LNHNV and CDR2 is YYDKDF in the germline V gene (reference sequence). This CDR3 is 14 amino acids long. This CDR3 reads CATSRDSAPYGYTF. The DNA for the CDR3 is TGTGCCACCAGCAGAGATTCGGCACCCTATGGCTACACCTTC.

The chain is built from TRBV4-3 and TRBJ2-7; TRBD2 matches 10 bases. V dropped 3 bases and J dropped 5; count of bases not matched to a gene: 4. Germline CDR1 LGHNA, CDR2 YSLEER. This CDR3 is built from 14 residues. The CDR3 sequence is CASSQGLAFHEQYF. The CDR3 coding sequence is TGCGCCAGCAGCCAGGGACTAGCGTTCCACGAGCAGTACTTC.

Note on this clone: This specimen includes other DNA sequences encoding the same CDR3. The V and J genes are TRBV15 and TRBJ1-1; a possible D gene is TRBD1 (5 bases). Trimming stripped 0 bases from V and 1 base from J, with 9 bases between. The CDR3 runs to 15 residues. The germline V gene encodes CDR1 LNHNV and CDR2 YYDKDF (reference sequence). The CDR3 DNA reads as TGTGCCACCAGCAGAGATCGCCAGGGGAACACTGAAGCTTTCTTT. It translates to CATSRDRQGNTEAFF.

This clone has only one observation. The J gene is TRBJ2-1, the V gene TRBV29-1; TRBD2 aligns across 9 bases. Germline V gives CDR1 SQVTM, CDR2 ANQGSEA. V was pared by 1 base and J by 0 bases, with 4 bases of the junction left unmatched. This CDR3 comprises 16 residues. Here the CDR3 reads CSVEVIAGASYNEQFF. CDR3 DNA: TGCAGCGTTGAAGTTATAGCGGGGGCCTCCTACAATGAGCAGTTCTTC.

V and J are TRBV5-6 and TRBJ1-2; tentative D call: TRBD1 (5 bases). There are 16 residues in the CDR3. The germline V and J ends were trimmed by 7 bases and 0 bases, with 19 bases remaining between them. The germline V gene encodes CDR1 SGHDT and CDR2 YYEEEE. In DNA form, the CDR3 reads TGTGCCAGCCTTTTACTGTCCAGGGACCCTAACTATGGCTACACCTTC. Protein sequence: CASLLLSRDPNYGYTF.

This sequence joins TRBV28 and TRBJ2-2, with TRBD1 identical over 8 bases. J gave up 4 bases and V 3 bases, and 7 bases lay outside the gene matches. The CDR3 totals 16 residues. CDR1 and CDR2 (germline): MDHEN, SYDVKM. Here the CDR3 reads CASSFTGRGLTGELFF. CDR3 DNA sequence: TGTGCCAGCAGTTTCACGGGCAGGGGGCTCACCGGGGAGCTGTTTTTT. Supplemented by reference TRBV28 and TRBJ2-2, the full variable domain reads DVKVTQSSRYLVKRTGEKVFLECVQDMDHENMFWYRQDPGLGLRLIYFSYDVKMKEKGDIPEGYSVSREKKERFSLILESASTNQTSMYLCASSFTGRGLTGELFFGEGSRLTVL.

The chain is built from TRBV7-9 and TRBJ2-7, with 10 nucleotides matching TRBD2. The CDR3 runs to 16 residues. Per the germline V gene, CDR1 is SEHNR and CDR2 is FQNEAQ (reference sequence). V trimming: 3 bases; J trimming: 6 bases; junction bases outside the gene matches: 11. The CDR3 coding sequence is TGTGCCAGCAGCTTCGGACTAGCGGAGGGGTTATTCGAGCAGTACTTC. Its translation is CASSFGLAEGLFEQYF.

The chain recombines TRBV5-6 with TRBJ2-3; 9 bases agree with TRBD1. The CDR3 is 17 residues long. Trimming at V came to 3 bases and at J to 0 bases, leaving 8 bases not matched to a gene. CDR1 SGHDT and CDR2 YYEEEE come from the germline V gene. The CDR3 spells CASSWGQGFTSTDTQYF. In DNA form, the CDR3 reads TGTGCCAGCAGCTGGGGACAGGGATTCACTAGCACAGATACGCAGTATTTT.

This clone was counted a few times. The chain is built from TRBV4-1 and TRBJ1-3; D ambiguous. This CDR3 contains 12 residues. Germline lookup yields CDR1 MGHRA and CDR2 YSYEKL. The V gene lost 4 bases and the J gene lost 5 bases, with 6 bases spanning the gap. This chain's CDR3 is CASSPDRNTIYF. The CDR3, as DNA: TGCGCCAGCAGCCCCGACCGAAACACCATATATTTT.

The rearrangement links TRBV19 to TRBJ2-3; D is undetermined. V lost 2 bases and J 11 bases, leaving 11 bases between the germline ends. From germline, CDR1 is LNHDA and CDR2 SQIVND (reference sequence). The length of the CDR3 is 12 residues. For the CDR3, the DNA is TGTGCCAGTAGTATAAACCAAAACCTGCAGTATTTT. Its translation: CASSINQNLQYF.

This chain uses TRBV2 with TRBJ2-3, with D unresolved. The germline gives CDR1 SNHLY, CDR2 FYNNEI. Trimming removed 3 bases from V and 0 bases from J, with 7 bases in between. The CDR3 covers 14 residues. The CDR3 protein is CASSDHSSTDTQYF. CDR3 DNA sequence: TGTGCCAGCAGTGATCATTCTAGCACAGATACGCAGTATTTT.

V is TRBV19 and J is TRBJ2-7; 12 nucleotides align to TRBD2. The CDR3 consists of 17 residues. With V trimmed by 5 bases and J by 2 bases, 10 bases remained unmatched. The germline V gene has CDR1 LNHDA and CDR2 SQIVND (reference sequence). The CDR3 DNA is TGTGCCAGTAGTGGAACTAGCGGGGGGACCGAAGCCTACGAGCAGTACTTC. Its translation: CASSGTSGGTEAYEQYF.

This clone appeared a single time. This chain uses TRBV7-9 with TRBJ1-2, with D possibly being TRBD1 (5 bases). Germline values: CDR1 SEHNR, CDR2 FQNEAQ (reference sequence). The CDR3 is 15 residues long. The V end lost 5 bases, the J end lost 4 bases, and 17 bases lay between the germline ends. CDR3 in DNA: TGTGCCAGCAGCCCCAGTCGCGGGAGGGGCTATGGCTACACCTTC. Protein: CASSPSRGRGYGYTF.

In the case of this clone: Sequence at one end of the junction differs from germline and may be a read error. The CDR3 region is CASSGTLNTEAFF. The CDR3 DNA reads as TGTGCCAGCAGCGGGACACTGAACACGGAAGCTTTCTTT. The V gene is TRBV6-5, the J gene TRBJ1-1, with a weak D call TRBD1 (6 bases). Germline CDR1 and CDR2: MNHEY and SVGAGI. This CDR3 has 13 amino acids.

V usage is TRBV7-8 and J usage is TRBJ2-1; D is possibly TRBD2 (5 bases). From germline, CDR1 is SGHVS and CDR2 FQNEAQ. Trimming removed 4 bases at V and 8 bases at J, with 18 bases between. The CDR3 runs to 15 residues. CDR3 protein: CASSSRDSAFDEQFF. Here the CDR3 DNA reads TGTGCCAGCAGCTCCCGGGATTCTGCCTTTGATGAGCAGTTCTTC.

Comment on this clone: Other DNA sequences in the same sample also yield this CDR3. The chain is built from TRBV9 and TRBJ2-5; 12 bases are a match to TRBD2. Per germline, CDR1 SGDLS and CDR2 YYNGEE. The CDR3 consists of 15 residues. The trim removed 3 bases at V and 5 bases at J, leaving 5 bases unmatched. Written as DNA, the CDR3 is TGTGCCAGCAGCGCTCTAGCGGGGGGGCCGGAGACCCAGTACTTC. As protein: CASSALAGGPETQYF.

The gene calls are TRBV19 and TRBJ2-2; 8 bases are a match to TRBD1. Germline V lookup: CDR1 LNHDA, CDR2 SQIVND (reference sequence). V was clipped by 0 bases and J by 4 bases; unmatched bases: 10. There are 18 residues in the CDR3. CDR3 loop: CASSIETGTGATTGELFF. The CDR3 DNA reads TGTGCCAGTAGTATAGAGACCGGGACAGGAGCCACCACCGGGGAGCTGTTTTTT.

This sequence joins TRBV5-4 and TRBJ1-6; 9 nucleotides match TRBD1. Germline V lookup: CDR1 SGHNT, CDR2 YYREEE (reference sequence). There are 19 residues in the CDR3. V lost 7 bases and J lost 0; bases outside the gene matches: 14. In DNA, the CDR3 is TGTGCCAGCGGACAGGGGCCGATAACTAATAGCTCCTATAATTCACCCCTCCACTTT. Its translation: CASGQGPITNSSYNSPLHF.